These 11 T cell receptor beta chains were sequenced from one sample in a study of blood T cell repertoires in COVID-19. Data came from immunoSEQ multiplex PCR; TCRdb stores just in-frame clones and leaves some out. Among approximately 200,000 clones listed, around 90% were seen once. The sequencing input was PBMCs or T cells enriched from blood (not recorded which). The receptors derive from a man aged 25 to 40 in a cohort exposed to, infected with or recovered from COVID-19 (not recorded which).

The rearrangement uses TRBV7-2 and TRBJ1-5; D is possibly TRBD1 (5 bases). The V end lost 5 bases, the J end lost 5 bases, and 10 bases lay between the germline ends. Per germline, CDR1 SGHTA and CDR2 FQGNSA. This CDR3 has 13 residues. Written as DNA, the CDR3 is TGTGCCAGCAGCAAGGACACCCATCAGCCCCAGCATTTT. Its protein product is CASSKDTHQPQHF.

The chain combines TRBV12-3 or TRBV12-4 with TRBJ1-4; 7 nucleotides align to TRBD1. The V and J ends lost 6 bases and 8 bases, in that order; junction bases with no gene match: 3. The CDR3 runs 12 residues. The CDR3 protein is CASSTGDEKLFF. The CDR3 DNA sequence: TGTGCCAGCAGCACAGGGGACGAAAAACTGTTTTTT.

The V call is TRBV6-5, the J call TRBJ1-1, with TRBD1 identical over 7 bases. The junction had 8 bases not matched to a gene; V was cut back by 0 bases and J by 10 bases. The CDR3 length is 14 residues. Germline CDR1 MNHEY, CDR2 SVGAGI. The DNA of the CDR3 is TGTGCCAGCAGTTACTCGACGAAGGGGGCCGGAGCTTTCTTT. Protein: CASSYSTKGAGAFF.

The chain has TRBV15 and TRBJ2-5; perhaps TRBD1 as D (9 bases). Trimming removed 3 bases at V and 9 bases at J, with 23 bases between. Germline CDR1 LNHNV, CDR2 YYDKDF (reference sequence). The CDR3 consists of 16 residues. CDR3 in DNA: TGTGCCACCAGCAGGGCCGTGGGACAGGGTAGCGGGGCCCAGTACTTC. This sequence encodes CATSRAVGQGSGAQYF.

This clone has only one observation. The J gene is TRBJ2-1, the V gene TRBV14; D perhaps matches TRBD2 (5 bases). Per the germline V gene, CDR1 is SGHDN and CDR2 is FVKESK. CDR3 size: 14 residues. Between the trimmed V and J ends, which lost 4 bases and 2 bases, there was a span of 9 bases. CDR3 sequence reads: CASSPGIPYNEQFF. The CDR3 nucleotides read TGTGCCAGCAGCCCGGGGATCCCCTACAATGAGCAGTTCTTC. Supplemented by reference TRBV14 and TRBJ2-1, the full variable domain reads EAGVTQFPSHSVIEKGQTVTLRCDPISGHDNLYWYRRVMGKEIKFLLHFVKESKQDESGMPNNRFLAERTGGTYSTLKVQPAELEDSGVYFCASSPGIPYNEQFFGPGTRLTVL.

This clone occurred a few times. This chain connects TRBV7-3 to TRBJ2-2; TRBD2 is a possible D gene (5 bases). From germline, CDR1 is SGHTA and CDR2 FQGTGA. The CDR3 loop spans 16 amino acids. The V and J ends lost 0 bases and 1 base respectively, with 9 bases between them. The CDR3 protein is CASSLTVGRNTGELFF. CDR3 DNA: TGTGCCAGCAGCTTAACAGTAGGGAGGAACACCGGGGAGCTGTTTTTT. Drawing the rest from reference TRBV7-3 and TRBJ2-2, the complete variable domain is GAGVSQTPSNKVTEKGKYVELRCDPISGHTALYWYRQSLGQGPEFLIYFQGTGAADDSGLPNDRFFAVRPEGSVSTLKIQRTERGDSAVYLCASSLTVGRNTGELFFGEGSRLTVL.

This chain joins TRBV5-1 and TRBJ2-2; TRBD2 aligns across 15 bases. The CDR3 loop spans 18 amino acids. Trimming cost V 4 bases and J 7 bases; bases outside gene matches: 11. Germline values: CDR1 SGHRS, CDR2 YFSETQ. CDR3 coding DNA: TGCGCCAGCAGCCGGCAGGCGGGACTAGCGGGAGGAAGCGGGGAGCTGTTTTTT. As protein: CASSRQAGLAGGSGELFF.

For this clone: No DNA is shown, since the ends of the CDR3 on it are uncertain; the CDR3 is the one TCRdb lists. J is TRBJ2-1 and V is TRBV9; whether TRBD2, the table's D call, matches the DNA was not checked. Germline lookup yields CDR1 SGDLS and CDR2 YYNGEE. The CDR3 is 17 amino acids long, termini counted. CDR3 amino acids: CASSVGIGTSGRGGEFF.

This clone was recorded only once. The gene calls are TRBV5-1 and TRBJ2-5; no firm D call. This CDR3 is 15 amino acids long. CDR1 is SGHRS, CDR2 YFSETQ, per germline. Trimming shortened V by 0 bases and J by 2 bases, and 11 bases separated the two germline ends. The CDR3 here is CASSLGLGNQETQYF. Written as DNA, the CDR3 is TGCGCCAGCAGCTTGGGGCTAGGAAATCAAGAGACCCAGTACTTC.

This chain connects TRBV29-1 to TRBJ2-7; the D gene is possibly TRBD1 (5 bases). The germline V gene has CDR1 SQVTM and CDR2 ANQGSEA. The CDR3 loop spans 16 amino acids. Trimming pared 3 bases from V and 0 bases from J, leaving 18 bases between. The CDR3 region has the DNA TGCAGCGTTGATAGTTTTGACAGCTCGAGCTCCTACGAGCAGTACTTC. Encoded protein: CSVDSFDSSSSYEQYF.

The V call is TRBV11-2, the J call TRBJ2-1; no clear D. The CDR3 is 10 amino acids. Between the trimmed V and J ends, which lost 1 base and 10 bases, there was a span of 2 bases. Germline assignment: CDR1 SGHAT and CDR2 FQNNGV. CDR3 bases: TGTGCCAGCAGCTTAGCAGAGCAGTTCTTC. Protein sequence: CASSLAEQFF.